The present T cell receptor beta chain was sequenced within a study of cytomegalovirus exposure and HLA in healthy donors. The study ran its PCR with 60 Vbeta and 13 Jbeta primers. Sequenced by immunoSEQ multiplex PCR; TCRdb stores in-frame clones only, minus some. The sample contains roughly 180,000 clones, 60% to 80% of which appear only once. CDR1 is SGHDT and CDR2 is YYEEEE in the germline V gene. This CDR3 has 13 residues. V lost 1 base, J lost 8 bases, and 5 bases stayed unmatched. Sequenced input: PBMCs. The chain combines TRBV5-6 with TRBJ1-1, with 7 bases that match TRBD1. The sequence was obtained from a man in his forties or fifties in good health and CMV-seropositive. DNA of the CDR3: TGTGCCAGCAGCTTGCAGGGGGTAAAGGAAGCTTTCTTT. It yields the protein CASSLQGVKEAFF. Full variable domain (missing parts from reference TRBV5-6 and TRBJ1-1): DAGVTQSPTHLIKTRGQQVTLRCSPKSGHDTVSWYQQALGQGPQFIFQYYEEEERQRGNFPDRFSGHQFPNYSSELNVNALLLGDSALYLCASSLQGVKEAFFGQGTRLTVV.